The entry below describes one T cell receptor (beta chain). What this receptor recognizes is not known. No base quality information exists; no much larger clone differs at one position. These data are taken from a study of spatial heterogeneity in lung cancer (dated by TCRdb to 2018 to 2020). Concerning the study at large: The donors were approximately 70 patients from the lung TRACERx cohort who had early-stage, untreated non-small cell lung cancer. At surgery, both alpha and beta chains were TCR-sequenced in some 220 tumor regions, 63 to 65 matched nontumor lung samples and a few dozen PBMC samples. Nonsynonymous mutation counts, determined by whole-exome sequencing of tumor tissue, were related to TCR repertoire features. In the raw uncorrected reads, each unique combination of TCR and UMI appeared more than ten times on average. Follow-up PBMC samples were sequenced whenever available, and the median time to follow-up was roughly two years after resection. In non-small cell lung cancer, the study made a quantitative comparison of TCR alpha and beta repertoires among multiple tumor regions, matched nontumor lung and blood. Beta-chain transcripts were consistently detected in greater numbers than alpha-chain transcripts, which likely reflected higher beta-chain transcript abundance. The study at large found these results: Ubiquitous expanded tumor TCRs were found in blood more often at tumor resection than at routine follow-up. Additional single-cell paired TCR alpha and beta sequencing was considered necessary to confirm, at a functional level, the hypothesis that regional TCRs recognize regional mutations. Only about 15 patients were included in comparisons of baseline and follow-up blood repertoires.

What the time point label conveys for this sample: blood at routine non-recurrence follow-up after resection. Whole RNA extracted from tumor and nontumor lung tissue, or from cryopreserved PBMC samples, was used for TCR sequencing without cell sorting. A patient was chosen for TCR sequencing only when enough RNA was available from at least two tumor regions. To prepare the library, 5' RACE was applied. Sequencing was performed on a NextSeq 500. To allow correction of PCR and sequencing errors, the TCR library protocol tagged every TCR cDNA molecule with a unique molecular identifier. In the authors' own workflow: TCR identification, UMI-based error correction and CDR3 extraction were all carried out with Decombinator tools. Expanded TCRs were defined as those above a frequency of 2 per 1,000, corresponding to the top 1% of the tumor frequency distribution. Each repertoire was subsampled 100 times to 5,000 TCRs, after which Renyi diversity was computed with the R vegan package. CDR3 similarity networks were built from amino acid triplet string-kernel similarity, with CDR3s being connected when pairwise similarity was above 0.82. Using fastp at Q25 and MiXCR, TCRdb reprocessed the public reads and kept productive beta chains. Entries that share a CDR3 protein sequence are merged under the most common genes and DNA. The V and J calls and clone size are TCRdb's, not the authors'. This sample gives approximately 110,000 distinct CDR3 sequences in total; 11% of them show up just once. The ten largest make up less than 25% of the sample.

The germline V gene yields MNHEY for CDR1 and SVGEGT for CDR2. Including cysteine and phenylalanine, the CDR3 has 12 amino acids. Only the CDR3 part of the read is kept: 36 bases, read in frame from the first base. V was cut back by 6 bases and J by 5 bases, leaving a gap of 9 bases between them. The sequencing here drew on PBMCs, taken at follow-up. The chain employs TRBV6-2 or TRBV6-3 and TRBJ2-3, with the D gene uncertain. This receptor was taken from a female donor with early-stage non-small cell lung cancer. The CDR3 is CASSNNVDTQYF. The DNA is as follows: TGTGCCAGCAGCAACAACGTAGATACGCAGTATTTT.